The following is a TCR beta chain sequence with its context. Sequencing used immunoSEQ multiplex PCR; TCRdb keeps in-frame clones, though not all of them. The data show 110,000 to 150,000 clones, 86% seen once. The data stem from a study of blood T cell repertoires in COVID-19. With 1 base removed from V and 5 bases from J, the gap between germline ends came to 17 bases. Germline values: CDR1 LNHDA, CDR2 SQIVND (reference sequence). The CDR3 is 16 amino acids. The sample comprised PBMCs or T cells enriched from blood (not recorded which). The source of this sequence is a man in his fifties or sixties who had recovered from COVID-19. This chain joins TRBV19 and TRBJ2-5; perhaps TRBD1 as D (5 bases). The CDR3 DNA reads as TGTGCCAGTAGTATAGGTTGGACCAGGGCCTGGGAGACCCAGTACTTC. Its protein product is CASSIGWTRAWETQYF.